The 6 T cell receptor beta chains in this list originate from one sample, sequenced in a study of T cells in Graves' hyperthyroidism and ophthalmopathy. Amplification yielded TCR beta CDR3 regions, with RNA transcripts as the source. Initially, a first-round RT-PCR of the TCR CDR3 employed the HTBI primer set. TCRdb passed the multiplex PCR reads through MiXCR, listing each CDR3 protein once. The table lists approximately 480,000 distinct CDR3 sequences, about a fifth of them singletons. What was sequenced was blood. The source of these receptors is a man aged 18 to 30 with Graves' hyperthyroidism.

The genes are TRBV9 and TRBJ1-4; a weak D match, TRBD1 (5 bases). The germline gives CDR1 SGDLS, CDR2 YYNGEE. This CDR3 spans 13 amino acids. Trimming pared 0 bases from V and 8 bases from J, leaving 8 bases between. CDR3 bases: TGTGCCAGCAGCGTAGCCCAGGGAGAAAAACTGTTTTTT. It encodes CASSVAQGEKLFF. The variable domain in full, with the rest retrieved from reference TRBV9 and TRBJ1-4, is DSGVTQTPKHLITATGQRVTLRCSPRSGDLSVYWYQQSLDQGLQFLIQYYNGEERAKGNILERFSAQQFPDLHSELNLSSLELGDSALYFCASSVAQGEKLFFGSGTQLSVL.

This clonotype came up many times. V and J are TRBV10-3 and TRBJ1-1, with D possibly matching TRBD1 (5 bases). The CDR3 runs 13 residues. V lost 5 bases, J lost 2 bases, and 9 bases lay in between. Germline V lookup: CDR1 ENHRY, CDR2 SYGVKD. The CDR3 nucleotides are TGTGCCATCAGTCAACAGGTAAACACTGAAGCTTTCTTT. Amino acid sequence: CAISQQVNTEAFF.

The chain combines TRBV12-3 or TRBV12-4 with TRBJ2-7, with D tentatively TRBD2 (5 bases). Trimming removed 5 bases from V and 2 bases from J, with 16 bases in between. CDR3 size: 15 residues. The CDR3 sequence: CASSPLRTWAYEQYF. CDR3 nucleotides: TGTGCCAGCAGTCCCCTCCGGACTTGGGCCTACGAGCAGTACTTC.

This clonotype was recorded at least ten times. The genes are TRBV15 and TRBJ1-5; D is ambiguous. Germline assignment: CDR1 LNHNV and CDR2 YYDKDF (reference sequence). Trimming left V 3 bases short and J 3 bases short, with 15 bases between. CDR3 length: 16 residues. CDR3 loop: CATSSLGGRINQPQHF. The CDR3 DNA follows: TGTGCCACCAGCAGTTTGGGTGGACGGATCAATCAGCCCCAGCATTTT.

This clonotype was observed many times. This chain links TRBV28 with TRBJ1-2, with 9 bases aligning to TRBD1. This CDR3 has 15 amino acids. V shed 2 bases and J 3 bases; nucleotides not matched to a gene: 4. CDR1 is MDHEN, CDR2 SYDVKM, per germline. CDR3: CASSLIGTGYYGYTF. The CDR3 bases are TGTGCCAGCAGTTTAATAGGGACAGGGTACTATGGCTACACCTTC.

The rearrangement uses TRBV7-8 and TRBJ1-1; D uncertain. The germline gives CDR1 SGHVS, CDR2 FQNEAQ. The ends were cut back, 0 bases at V and 6 bases at J, with 11 bases in the middle. CDR3 length equals 14 residues. CDR3 region: CASSLAEVIPEAFF. The CDR3 DNA sequence: TGTGCCAGCAGCTTAGCTGAAGTGATCCCTGAAGCTTTCTTT.